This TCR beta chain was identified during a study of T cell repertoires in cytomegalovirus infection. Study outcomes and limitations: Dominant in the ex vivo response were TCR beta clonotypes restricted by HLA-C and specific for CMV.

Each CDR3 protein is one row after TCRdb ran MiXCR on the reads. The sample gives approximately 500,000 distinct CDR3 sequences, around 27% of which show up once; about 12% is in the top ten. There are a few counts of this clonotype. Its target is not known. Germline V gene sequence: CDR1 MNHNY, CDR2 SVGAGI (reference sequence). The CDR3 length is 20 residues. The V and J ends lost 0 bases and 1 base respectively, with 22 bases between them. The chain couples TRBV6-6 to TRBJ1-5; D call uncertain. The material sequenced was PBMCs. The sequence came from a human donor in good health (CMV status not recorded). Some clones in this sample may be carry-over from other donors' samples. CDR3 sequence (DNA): TGTGCCAGCAGTTACTCGAGATTGGCGCCTGGCGCGCAGAGCAATCAGCCCCAGCATTTT. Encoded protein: CASSYSRLAPGAQSNQPQHF.